This paragraph covers one TCR beta chain sequence. Its specificity is unknown. This record belongs to a study of shared clonotypes between healthy human individuals. General study findings and limits: The low donor count limited represented genetic and exposure-history diversity.

Among the donors, all were Caucasian adults who lived in Nashville, Tennessee. It was into CD45RA+ naive and CD45RA-negative memory subsets that the CD4+ cells were split. This CDR3 is 12 amino acids long. Germline V gene sequence: CDR1 SGHVS, CDR2 FNYEAQ. The V end was cut by 6 bases, the J end by 8 bases, with 12 bases between. Original handling: Quality scores were absent from the junction-only immunoSEQ sequences, so filtering differed. Sequencing used immunoSEQ multiplex PCR; TCRdb keeps in-frame clones, though not all of them. That table furnishes V, J and clone size, whereas the DNA furnished D and trimming. Of 150,000 to 200,000 clones in the sample, about 68% were seen once.

The chain couples TRBV7-6 to TRBJ2-3; no clear D. Sequencing was done on a sample of memory CD4+ T cells sorted from blood. Subset in this sample: CD45RA-negative fraction. The TCR sequence derives from a man aged 25 to 45 in good health. CDR3 DNA sequence: TGTGCCAGCAGTTCCCGCTTGGGTACGCAGTATTTT. Its translation: CASSSRLGTQYF.